This T cell receptor beta chain was found in a study of response to subunit inactivated influenza vaccine. The germline gives CDR1 MDHEN, CDR2 SYDVKM. CDR3 length equals 16 residues. Trimming took 6 bases from V and 1 from J, leaving 13 bases between them. TCRdb recomputed calls from the RT-PCR reads with MiXCR, one row per CDR3 protein. The table shows around 570,000 distinct CDR3 sequences, with over 9% occurring only once. This sample was shared with a second study, whose subject was T cells expressing NK-cell markers. That source notes: Template switching by 5'RACE with UMIs generated the TCR beta cDNA. Seropositivity for HCMV was found in seven of the eight sequenced donors, with one seronegative. Restriction of the sorted population to alpha-beta TCR T cells was achieved in several experiments with an anti-gamma-delta TCR antibody. The study did not resolve the HCMV specificity of expanded NKG2C+ T cell clones.

The chain couples TRBV28 to TRBJ1-6; perhaps TRBD1 as D (5 bases). The sequenced sample was PBMCs from blood, obtained on the day of vaccination. The TCR originated in a man aged 50 or older who received an inactivated influenza vaccine. CDR3 sequence reads: CASSLPGVSYNSPLHF. DNA of the CDR3: TGTGCCAGCAGCCTCCCGGGGGTTTCCTATAATTCACCCCTCCACTTT.